A selection of T cell receptor beta chains follows, all from one sample in a study of CD8+ T cells in alopecia areata. Measured with immunoSEQ multiplex PCR; TCRdb has only the in-frame clones, and not every one. This table has around 160,000 clones, approximately 87% appearing once. The sequences come from CD8+ T cells sorted from blood, collected at week 0. Receptors were obtained from a human donor with alopecia areata. The CDR3 runs from the conserved cysteine through the conserved F or W. A D gene is named only where the DNA matches it firmly. Where a row states a size, it is once, few, many or the class of an expanded clone; other rows omit it.

J: TRBJ1-1
V: TRBV7-6
size: .
D: .
DNA: TGTGCCAGCAGGGATGGGACGAACACTGAAGCTTTCTTT
CDR3: CASRDGTNTEAFF

J: TRBJ2-1
V: TRBV7-9
size: once
D: .
DNA: TGTGCCAGCAGCTTCGGACCGGGGAAGAATGAGCAGTTCTTC
CDR3: CASSFGPGKNEQFF

J: TRBJ1-2
V: TRBV5-4
size: few
D: TRBD1
DNA: TGTGCCAGCAGCTCAACGGGCCCGGGACAGGCCTATGGCTACACCTTC
CDR3: CASSSTGPGQAYGYTF

J: TRBJ2-7
V: TRBV7-7
size: .
D: .
DNA: TGTGCCAGCAGCCTAGCAGAGGGTTTGGGGTACGAGCAGTACTTC
CDR3: CASSLAEGLGYEQYF

J: TRBJ1-5
V: TRBV16
size: .
D: .
DNA: TGTGCCAGCAGCCAATATAAGGGTGAGCCCCAGCATTTT
CDR3: CASSQYKGEPQHF

J: TRBJ2-3
V: TRBV7-9
size: once
D: TRBD1
DNA: TGTGCCAGCAGCTTCTTGACAGGGGCGTCCGCAGATACGCAGTATTTT
CDR3: CASSFLTGASADTQYF

J: TRBJ2-1
V: TRBV5-4
size: .
D: .
DNA: TGTGCCAGCAGCCCCCCCCAGGGCGCATCCTACAATGAGCAGTTCTTC
CDR3: CASSPPQGASYNEQFF

J: TRBJ1-1
V: TRBV4-1
size: .
D: .
DNA: TGCGCCAGCAGCGTTCCGGGATCCCTGATTGCTTTCTTT
CDR3: CASSVPGSLIAFF

J: TRBJ2-7
V: TRBV29-1
size: .
D: .
DNA: TGCAGCGTTGGAATGGGGTACGAGCAGTACTTC
CDR3: CSVGMGYEQYF

J: TRBJ2-3
V: TRBV29-1
size: .
D: TRBD1
DNA: TGCAGCGTGGGGACAGGTATAGCAGATACGCAGTATTTT
CDR3: CSVGTGIADTQYF

J: TRBJ2-2
V: TRBV7-6
size: .
D: .
DNA: TGTGCCAGCAGCTTAGCAGGGAACGCGGACACCGGGGAGCTGTTTTTT
CDR3: CASSLAGNADTGELFF

J: TRBJ1-1
V: TRBV7-9
size: .
D: .
DNA: TGTGCCAGCAGCTTAGATGGGGATTTGGATGAAGCTTTCTTT
CDR3: CASSLDGDLDEAFF

J: TRBJ2-6
V: TRBV5-1
size: .
D: TRBD1
DNA: TGCGCCAGCAGCTTATCCGGGACAGGGGGATCCTCTGGGGCCAACGTCCTGACTTTC
CDR3: CASSLSGTGGSSGANVLTF

J: TRBJ2-4
V: TRBV5-4
size: .
D: TRBD1
DNA: TGTGCCAGCAGTCGTACAGGGGCGGCCAAAAACATTCAGTACTTC
CDR3: CASSRTGAAKNIQYF

J: TRBJ1-1
V: TRBV27
size: .
D: .
DNA: TGTGCCAGCAGTAAAGGGACGGTGATGAACACTGAAGCTTTCTTT
CDR3: CASSKGTVMNTEAFF

J: TRBJ2-1
V: TRBV29-1
size: .
D: .
DNA: TGCAGCGATAGACACCCCATATACAATGAGCAGTTCTTC
CDR3: CSDRHPIYNEQFF

J: TRBJ1-5
V: TRBV27
size: .
D: .
DNA: TGTGCCAGCAGAAAGGGCAATCAGCCCCAGCATTTT
CDR3: CASRKGNQPQHF

J: TRBJ1-1
V: TRBV6-5
size: .
D: TRBD1
DNA: TGTGCCAGCAGTCCGACAGGGGACACTGAAGCTTTCTTT
CDR3: CASSPTGDTEAFF

J: TRBJ2-7
V: TRBV5-4
size: .
D: TRBD1
DNA: TGTGCCAGCAGTTTGGGGACAGGGCCCTACGAGCAGTACTTC
CDR3: CASSLGTGPYEQYF

J: TRBJ2-3
V: TRBV6-4
size: medium-sized
D: TRBD2
DNA: TGTGCCAGCAGTGCCGGGGGGGCTACAGATACGCAGTATTTT
CDR3: CASSAGGATDTQYF

J: TRBJ1-3
V: TRBV19
size: few
D: .
DNA: TGTGCCAGTAGTCCGGCAGCCTTCTCTGGAAACACCATATATTTT
CDR3: CASSPAAFSGNTIYF

J: TRBJ2-7
V: TRBV5-8
size: .
D: TRBD1
DNA: TGTGCCAGCAGCCGGGGACAGTTCGAGCAGTACTTC
CDR3: CASSRGQFEQYF

J: TRBJ2-1
V: TRBV5-6
size: .
D: .
DNA: TGTGCCAGCAGCTCTCGGGACGACTACAATGAGCAGTTCTTC
CDR3: CASSSRDDYNEQFF

J: TRBJ1-2
V: TRBV16
size: .
D: .
DNA: TGTGCCAGCAGCGGGGACTCCGGCGGTGGCTACACCTTC
CDR3: CASSGDSGGGYTF

J: TRBJ2-6
V: TRBV9
size: .
D: TRBD1
DNA: TGTGCCAGCAGCGTAGAATGGGGACAGTCGACCTCTGGGGCCAACGTCCTGACTTTC
CDR3: CASSVEWGQSTSGANVLTF

J: TRBJ2-2
V: TRBV29-1
size: .
D: TRBD2
DNA: TGCAGCGTCCCCCTAGCGGAGAACACCGGGGAGCTGTTTTTT
CDR3: CSVPLAENTGELFF

J: TRBJ2-1
V: TRBV30
size: .
D: TRBD2
DNA: TGTGCCTGGAGTAGGATTGGGGAGGGAGGTTCCTACAATGAGCAGTTCTTC
CDR3: CAWSRIGEGGSYNEQFF

J: TRBJ2-7
V: TRBV27
size: .
D: TRBD1
DNA: TGTGCCAGCAGTTTGACAGGGGTCACCTACGAGCAGTACTTC
CDR3: CASSLTGVTYEQYF

J: TRBJ2-7
V: TRBV4-1
size: .
D: .
DNA: TGCGCCAGCAGCCAAGATCCTAACGAGCAGTACTTC
CDR3: CASSQDPNEQYF

J: TRBJ2-7
V: TRBV5-1
size: .
D: .
DNA: TGCGCCAGCAGCTTGGGTGGGTACGAGCAGTACTTC
CDR3: CASSLGGYEQYF

J: TRBJ2-2
V: TRBV7-8
size: .
D: .
DNA: TGTGCCAGCAGCTTACCACGTGGGAGCGCCGGGGAGCTGTTTTTT
CDR3: CASSLPRGSAGELFF

J: TRBJ2-5
V: TRBV29-1
size: .
D: TRBD1
DNA: TGCAGCGTTGATTCTCGAGGACAGGGGACGGAGACCCAGTACTTC
CDR3: CSVDSRGQGTETQYF

J: TRBJ2-7
V: TRBV29-1
size: .
D: .
DNA: TGCAGCGTTGAAGGGCAGAGCTCCTACGAGCAGTACTTC
CDR3: CSVEGQSSYEQYF

J: TRBJ2-1
V: TRBV13
size: .
D: .
DNA: TGTGCCAGCAGCTTAGGACCCCATGAGCAGTTCTTC
CDR3: CASSLGPHEQFF

J: TRBJ1-5
V: TRBV15
size: .
D: .
DNA: TGTGCCACGCAGACAAGACTTGGTAATCAGCCCCAGCATTTT
CDR3: CATQTRLGNQPQHF

J: TRBJ2-3
V: TRBV11-2
size: .
D: TRBD2
DNA: TGTGCCAGCAGCCCAAACGCCTTAGCGGGAGGAATGGATACGCAGTATTTT
CDR3: CASSPNALAGGMDTQYF

J: TRBJ2-1
V: TRBV29-1
size: .
D: .
DNA: TGCAGCGTTGAGACCCAGGGCTATGAGCAGTTCTTC
CDR3: CSVETQGYEQFF

J: TRBJ1-1
V: TRBV6-1
size: .
D: .
DNA: TGTGCCAGCCTTGAAGCTTTCTTT
CDR3: CASLEAFF

J: TRBJ1-1
V: TRBV25-1
size: .
D: .
DNA: TGTGCCAGCAGGGGCGGTTACACTGAAGCTTTCTTT
CDR3: CASRGGYTEAFF

J: TRBJ2-7
V: TRBV29-1
size: .
D: .
DNA: TGCAGCGTTGAAGTCTTTTCCCACGAGCAGTACTTC
CDR3: CSVEVFSHEQYF

J: TRBJ2-1
V: TRBV5-1
size: .
D: .
DNA: TGCGCCAGCAGCTTCATGGGGGTGGATGAGCAGTTCTTC
CDR3: CASSFMGVDEQFF

J: TRBJ2-6
V: TRBV19
size: .
D: .
DNA: TGTGCCAGTATTGGGGACCTATCTGGGGCCAACGTCCTGACTTTC
CDR3: CASIGDLSGANVLTF

J: TRBJ1-5
V: TRBV4-1
size: .
D: .
DNA: TGCGCCAGCAGCCAAGAATTGCAGGGAGATCAGCCCCAGCATTTT
CDR3: CASSQELQGDQPQHF

J: TRBJ2-7
V: TRBV19
size: few
D: .
DNA: TGTGCCAGTAGCCCCGGTGTGGGAGAATCCTACGAGCAGTACTTC
CDR3: CASSPGVGESYEQYF

J: TRBJ2-3
V: TRBV29-1
size: .
D: TRBD2
DNA: TGCAGCGTGGAGGGCGGGGGGACAGATACGCAGTATTTT
CDR3: CSVEGGGTDTQYF

J: TRBJ2-5
V: TRBV7-9
size: .
D: .
DNA: TGTGCCAGCAGCTTAGGAATCGCGCCCCAAGAGACCCAGTACTTC
CDR3: CASSLGIAPQETQYF

J: TRBJ2-3
V: TRBV29-1
size: few
D: .
DNA: TGCAGCGGGGTACTGAGAATCCAGGGATACACAGATACGCAGTATTTT
CDR3: CSGVLRIQGYTDTQYF

J: TRBJ1-2
V: TRBV27
size: .
D: .
DNA: TGTGCCAGCAGTGACACAGGTTCGCGGGGCTACACCTTC
CDR3: CASSDTGSRGYTF

J: TRBJ1-1
V: TRBV11-1
size: .
D: TRBD1
DNA: TGTGCCAGCAGCACTTGGACAGGGGTTGAAGCTTTCTTT
CDR3: CASSTWTGVEAFF

J: TRBJ2-7
V: TRBV5-1
size: .
D: .
DNA: TGCGCCAGCAGCTTGGCTTGGATTCGGTTGGACGAGCAGTACTTC
CDR3: CASSLAWIRLDEQYF

J: TRBJ2-1
V: TRBV29-1
size: .
D: .
DNA: TGCAGCCTTTATGGCGGGGGCGAAAACAATGAGCAGTTCTTC
CDR3: CSLYGGGENNEQFF